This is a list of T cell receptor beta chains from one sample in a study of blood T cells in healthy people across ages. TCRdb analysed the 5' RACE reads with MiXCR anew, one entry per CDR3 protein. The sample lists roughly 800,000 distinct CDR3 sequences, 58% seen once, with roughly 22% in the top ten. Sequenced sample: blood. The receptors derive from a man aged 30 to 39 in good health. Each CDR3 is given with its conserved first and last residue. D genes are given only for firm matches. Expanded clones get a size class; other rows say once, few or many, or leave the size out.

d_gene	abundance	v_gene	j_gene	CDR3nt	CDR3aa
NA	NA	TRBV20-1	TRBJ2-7	TGCAGTGCTAGGGCCGCTAAGGGGATTATCCACGAGCAGTACTTC	CSARAAKGIIHEQYF
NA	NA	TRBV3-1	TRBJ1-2	TGTGCCAGCAGCCAAGGGCGCCCCTCGGGCTATGGCTACACCTTC	CASSQGRPSGYGYTF
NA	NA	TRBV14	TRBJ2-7	TGTGCCAGCAGCCAAGTTTGGGGTGGTGACTACGAGCAGTACTTC	CASSQVWGGDYEQYF
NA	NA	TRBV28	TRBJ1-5	TGTGCCGGCAGCCACGACCTGGGCCAGCCCCAGCATTTT	CAGSHDLGQPQHF
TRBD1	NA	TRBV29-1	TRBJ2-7	TGCAGCGTACAGGGGGCCTACGAGCAGTACTTC	CSVQGAYEQYF
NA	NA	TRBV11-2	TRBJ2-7	TGTGCCAGCAGCTTAGGGGACGGCAATTACGAGCAGTACTTC	CASSLGDGNYEQYF
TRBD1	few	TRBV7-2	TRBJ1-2	TGTGCCTCCTCAGGGGGCGACTATGGCTACACCTTC	CASSGGDYGYTF
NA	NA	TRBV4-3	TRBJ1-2	TGCGCCAGCAGCCAAGGCGCAGCCGGAGGTTGCACCTTC	CASSQGAAGGCTF
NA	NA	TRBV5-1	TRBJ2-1	TGCGCCAGCAGCTTCAGCACCCCGGGAGTAGTGGTCAATGAGCAGTTCTTC	CASSFSTPGVVVNEQFF
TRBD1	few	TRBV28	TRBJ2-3	TGTGCCAGCAGGCCGACAGGGTCCACAGATACGCAGTATTTT	CASRPTGSTDTQYF
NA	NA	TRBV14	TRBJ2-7	TGTGCCAGCAGCCCAACGGGGGACCATCGCTACGAGCAGTACTTC	CASSPTGDHRYEQYF
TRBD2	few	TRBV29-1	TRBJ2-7	TGCAGCGTTGCCGTGACTAGCGGTTACGAGCAGTACTTC	CSVAVTSGYEQYF
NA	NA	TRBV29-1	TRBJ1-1	TGCAGCGTTGAAGTGGTTAGGGATGAAGCTTTCTTT	CSVEVVRDEAFF
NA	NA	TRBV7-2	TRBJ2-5	TGTGCCAGCAGCTCACCGGGCCAGGGGGGGGCCCAGTACTTC	CASSSPGQGGAQYF
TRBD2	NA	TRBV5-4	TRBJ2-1	TGTGCCAGCAGCCGGGGGGGAGCTAGGGGACAAAACAATGAGCAGTTCTTC	CASSRGGARGQNNEQFF
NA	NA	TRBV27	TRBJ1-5	TGTGCCAGCAGCACCCCCGGGGTCCAGCCCCAGCATTTT	CASSTPGVQPQHF
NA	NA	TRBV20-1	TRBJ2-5	TGCAGTGCTAGTTTTAGAAAGGAGACCCAGTACTTC	CSASFRKETQYF
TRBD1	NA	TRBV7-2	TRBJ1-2	TGTGCCAGCAGCCCACAGACAGGGGAGGCCTATGGCTACACCTTC	CASSPQTGEAYGYTF
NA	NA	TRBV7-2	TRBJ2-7	TGTGCCAGCAGCCCCTATGCCCCTATCTACGAGCAGTACTTC	CASSPYAPIYEQYF
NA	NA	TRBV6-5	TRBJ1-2	TGTGCCAGCAGTTTTAACTCAGGGGATAGAGGCTACACCTTC	CASSFNSGDRGYTF
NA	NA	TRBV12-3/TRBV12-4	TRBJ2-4	TGTGCCAGCAGCCGAAATGGGGGCGAAAACATTCAGTACTTC	CASSRNGGENIQYF
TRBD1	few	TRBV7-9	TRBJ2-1	TGTGCCAGCAGCGAAACAGGGGGCGAGGATGAGCAGTTCTTC	CASSETGGEDEQFF
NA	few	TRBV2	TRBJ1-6	TGTGCCAGCAGACCCGGGGGGGGCGCCTCCTATAATTCACCCCTCCACTTT	CASRPGGGASYNSPLHF
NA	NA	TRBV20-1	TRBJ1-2	TGCAGTGCTACTGGCGACCTTGATTATGGCTACACCTTC	CSATGDLDYGYTF
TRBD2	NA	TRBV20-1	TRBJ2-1	TGCAGTGCTCCCCCAGCGGGAGGGCCTGGTGAGCAGTTCTTC	CSAPPAGGPGEQFF
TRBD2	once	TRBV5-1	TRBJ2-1	TGCGCCAGCAGTTCCGGAGCGGGGGGCGGGTGGAATGAGCAGTTCTTC	CASSSGAGGGWNEQFF
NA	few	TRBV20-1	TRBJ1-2	TGCAGTGCTAGAGATCCCACAGTGCTGAACTATGGCTACACCTTC	CSARDPTVLNYGYTF
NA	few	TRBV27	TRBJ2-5	TGTGCCAGCAGTTTGAGTGGGGTAGGAGGGACCCAGTACTTC	CASSLSGVGGTQYF
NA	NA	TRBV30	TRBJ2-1	TGTGCCTGGGGGCCTGTCAATGAGCAGTTCTTC	CAWGPVNEQFF
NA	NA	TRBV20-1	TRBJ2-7	TGCAGTGCCGCCGGGATTCATCATTACGAGCAGTACTTC	CSAAGIHHYEQYF
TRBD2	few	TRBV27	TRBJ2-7	TGTGCCAGCAGTCCGGGGACTAGCGGGGCTGACTACGAGCAGTACTTC	CASSPGTSGADYEQYF
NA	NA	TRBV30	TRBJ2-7	TGTGCCTGGAGTGTAGGGGGGCCGGGGTACGAGCAGTACTTC	CAWSVGGPGYEQYF
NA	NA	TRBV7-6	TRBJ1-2	TGTGCCAGCAGTCAATCCGGGGGGAATTATGGCTACACCTTC	CASSQSGGNYGYTF